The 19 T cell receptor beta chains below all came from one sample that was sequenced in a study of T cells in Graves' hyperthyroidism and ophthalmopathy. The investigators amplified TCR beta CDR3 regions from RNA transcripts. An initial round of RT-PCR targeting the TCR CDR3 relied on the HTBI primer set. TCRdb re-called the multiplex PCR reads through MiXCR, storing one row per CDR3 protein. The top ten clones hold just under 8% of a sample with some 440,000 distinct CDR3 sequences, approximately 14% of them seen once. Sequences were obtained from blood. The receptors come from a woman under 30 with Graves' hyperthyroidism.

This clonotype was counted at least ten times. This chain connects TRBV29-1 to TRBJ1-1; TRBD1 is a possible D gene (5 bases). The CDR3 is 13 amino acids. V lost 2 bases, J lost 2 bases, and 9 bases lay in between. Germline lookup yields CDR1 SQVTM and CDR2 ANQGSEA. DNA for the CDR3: TGCAGCGTTGAAAGACAGCCCAACACTGAAGCTTTCTTT. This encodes CSVERQPNTEAFF.

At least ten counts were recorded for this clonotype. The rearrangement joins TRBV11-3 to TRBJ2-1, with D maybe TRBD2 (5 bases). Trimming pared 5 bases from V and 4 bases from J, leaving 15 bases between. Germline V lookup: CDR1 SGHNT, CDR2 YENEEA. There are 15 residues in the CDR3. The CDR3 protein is CASSPHSGRYNEQFF. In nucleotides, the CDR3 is TGTGCCAGCAGCCCTCACTCGGGGAGATACAATGAGCAGTTCTTC.

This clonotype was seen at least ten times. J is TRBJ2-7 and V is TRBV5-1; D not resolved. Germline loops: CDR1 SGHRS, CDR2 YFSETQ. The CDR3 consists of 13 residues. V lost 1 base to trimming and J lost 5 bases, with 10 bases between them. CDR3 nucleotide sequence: TGCGCCAGCAGCTTGCAGGAACCCGACGAGCAGTACTTC. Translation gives CASSLQEPDEQYF.

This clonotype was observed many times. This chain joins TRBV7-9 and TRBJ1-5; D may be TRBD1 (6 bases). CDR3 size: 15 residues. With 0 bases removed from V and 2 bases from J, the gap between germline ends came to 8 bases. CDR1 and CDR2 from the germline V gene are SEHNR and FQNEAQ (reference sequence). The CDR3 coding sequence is TGTGCCAGCAGCTTAGCATCAGGGGGCAATCAGCCCCAGCATTTT. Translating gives CASSLASGGNQPQHF.

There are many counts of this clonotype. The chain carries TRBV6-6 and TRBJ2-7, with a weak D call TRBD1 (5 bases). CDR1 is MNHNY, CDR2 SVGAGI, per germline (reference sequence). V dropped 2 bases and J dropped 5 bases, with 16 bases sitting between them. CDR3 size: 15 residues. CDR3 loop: CASSYETVTMHEQYF. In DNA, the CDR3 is TGTGCCAGCAGTTACGAGACAGTGACGATGCACGAGCAGTACTTC.

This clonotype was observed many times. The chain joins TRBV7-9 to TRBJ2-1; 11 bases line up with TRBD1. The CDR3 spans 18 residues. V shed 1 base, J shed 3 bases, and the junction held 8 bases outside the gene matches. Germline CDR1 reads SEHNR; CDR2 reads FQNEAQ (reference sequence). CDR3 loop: CASSLGGGTGGIYNEQFF. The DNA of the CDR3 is TGTGCCAGCAGCTTAGGGGGTGGGACAGGGGGAATCTACAATGAGCAGTTCTTC.

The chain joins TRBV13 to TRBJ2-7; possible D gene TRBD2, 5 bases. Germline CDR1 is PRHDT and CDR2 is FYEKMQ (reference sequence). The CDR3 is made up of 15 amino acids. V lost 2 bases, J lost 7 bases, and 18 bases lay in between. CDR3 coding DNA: TGTGCCAGCAGCTTATACAGAGACGCGGGTGAGGAGCAGTACTTC. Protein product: CASSLYRDAGEEQYF.

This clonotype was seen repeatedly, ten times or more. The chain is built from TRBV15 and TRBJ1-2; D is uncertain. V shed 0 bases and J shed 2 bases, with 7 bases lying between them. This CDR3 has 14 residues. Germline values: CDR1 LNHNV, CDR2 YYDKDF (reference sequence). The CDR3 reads CATSRDRRNYGYTF. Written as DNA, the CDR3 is TGTGCCACCAGCAGAGATCGAAGAAACTATGGCTACACCTTC. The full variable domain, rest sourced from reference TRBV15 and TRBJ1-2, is DAMVIQNPRYQVTQFGKPVTLSCSQTLNHNVMYWYQQKSSQAPKLLFHYYDKDFNNEADTPDNFQSRRPNTSFCFLDIRSPGLGDTAMYLCATSRDRRNYGYTFGSGTRLTVV.

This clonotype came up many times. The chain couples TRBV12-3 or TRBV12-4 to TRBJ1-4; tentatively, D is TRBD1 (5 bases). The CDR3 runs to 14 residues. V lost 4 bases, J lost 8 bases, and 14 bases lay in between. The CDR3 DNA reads TGTGCCAGCAGTTCCTCGGGGGTTGGGGAAAAACTGTTTTTT. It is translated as CASSSSGVGEKLFF.

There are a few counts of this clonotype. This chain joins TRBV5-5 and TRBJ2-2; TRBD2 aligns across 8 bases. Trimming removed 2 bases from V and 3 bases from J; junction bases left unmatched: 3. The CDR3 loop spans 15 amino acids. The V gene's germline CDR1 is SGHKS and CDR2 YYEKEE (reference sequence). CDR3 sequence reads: CASSFLLADTGELFF. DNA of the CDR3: TGTGCCAGCAGCTTTTTACTAGCGGACACCGGGGAGCTGTTTTTT.

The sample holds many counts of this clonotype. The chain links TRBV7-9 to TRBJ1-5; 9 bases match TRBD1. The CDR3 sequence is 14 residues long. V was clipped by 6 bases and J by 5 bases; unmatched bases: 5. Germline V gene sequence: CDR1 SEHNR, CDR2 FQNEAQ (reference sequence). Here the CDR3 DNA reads TGTGCCAGCAGTTTGGACAGGGGTGATCAGCCCCAGCATTTT. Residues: CASSLDRGDQPQHF.

CDR3 loop: CSVHDRGLTDTQYF. As DNA, the CDR3 is TGCAGCGTTCATGACAGGGGGCTCACAGATACGCAGTATTTT. The chain carries TRBV29-1 and TRBJ2-3; 10 bases line up with TRBD1. The V and J ends lost 5 bases and 2 bases, in that order; junction bases with no gene match: 4. This CDR3 has 14 residues. The V gene's germline CDR1 is SQVTM and CDR2 ANQGSEA.

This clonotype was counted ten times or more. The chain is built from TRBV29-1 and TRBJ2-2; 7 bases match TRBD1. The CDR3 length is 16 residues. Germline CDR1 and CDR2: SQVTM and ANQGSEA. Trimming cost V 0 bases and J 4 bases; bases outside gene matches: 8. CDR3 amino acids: CSVEDYRGRGTGELFF. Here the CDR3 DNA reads TGCAGCGTTGAAGATTACAGGGGTCGGGGCACCGGGGAGCTGTTTTTT.

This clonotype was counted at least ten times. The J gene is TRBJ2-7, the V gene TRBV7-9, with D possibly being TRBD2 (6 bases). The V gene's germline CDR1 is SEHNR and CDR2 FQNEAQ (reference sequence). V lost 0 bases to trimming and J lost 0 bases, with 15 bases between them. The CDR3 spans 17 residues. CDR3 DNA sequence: TGTGCCAGCAGCTTAGCGCGTACTAGCCCAAGCTCCTACGAGCAGTACTTC. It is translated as CASSLARTSPSSYEQYF.

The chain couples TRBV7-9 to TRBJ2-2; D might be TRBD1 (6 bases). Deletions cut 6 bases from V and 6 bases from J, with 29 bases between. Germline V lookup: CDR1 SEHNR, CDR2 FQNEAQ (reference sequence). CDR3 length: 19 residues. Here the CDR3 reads CASSRTGTSPGWGAGELFF. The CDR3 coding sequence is TGTGCCAGCAGTCGTACAGGGACGTCCCCGGGGTGGGGCGCCGGGGAGCTGTTTTTT.

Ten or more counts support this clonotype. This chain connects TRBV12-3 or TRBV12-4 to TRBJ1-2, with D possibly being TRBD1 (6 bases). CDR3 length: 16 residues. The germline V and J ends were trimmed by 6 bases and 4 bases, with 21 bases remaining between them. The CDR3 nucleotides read TGTGCCAGCAGGGACAGCTTTTCCCGGTTCTTCTATGGCTACACCTTC. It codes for CASRDSFSRFFYGYTF.

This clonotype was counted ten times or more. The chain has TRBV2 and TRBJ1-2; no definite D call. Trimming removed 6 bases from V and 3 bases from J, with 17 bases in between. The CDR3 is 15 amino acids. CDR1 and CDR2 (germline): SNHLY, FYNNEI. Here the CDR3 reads CASSTRVAGDYGYTF. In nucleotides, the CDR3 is TGTGCCAGCAGCACAAGGGTAGCAGGAGACTATGGCTACACCTTC.

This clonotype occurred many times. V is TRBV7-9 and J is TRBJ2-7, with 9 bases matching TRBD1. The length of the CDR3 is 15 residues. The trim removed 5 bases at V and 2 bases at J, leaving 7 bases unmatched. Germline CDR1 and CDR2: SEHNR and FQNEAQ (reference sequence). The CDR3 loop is CASSRRTGEAYEQYF. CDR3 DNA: TGTGCCAGCAGCCGACGGACAGGGGAGGCCTACGAGCAGTACTTC.

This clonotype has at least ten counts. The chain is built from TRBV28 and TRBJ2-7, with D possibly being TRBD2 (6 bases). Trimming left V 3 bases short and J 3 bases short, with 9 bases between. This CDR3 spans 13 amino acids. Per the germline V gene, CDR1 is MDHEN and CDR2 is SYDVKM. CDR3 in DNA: TGTGCCAGCAGTTTCGGCGGGGTCTACGAGCAGTACTTC. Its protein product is CASSFGGVYEQYF. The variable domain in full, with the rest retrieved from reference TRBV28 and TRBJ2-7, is DVKVTQSSRYLVKRTGEKVFLECVQDMDHENMFWYRQDPGLGLRLIYFSYDVKMKEKGDIPEGYSVSREKKERFSLILESASTNQTSMYLCASSFGGVYEQYFGPGTRLTVT.